The 10 T cell receptor beta chains below were found in one sample sequenced in a study of T cell repertoires in cytomegalovirus infection. No antigen has been identified for these receptors. TCRdb ran MiXCR on the reads and lists one entry per CDR3 protein. In the table there are around 800,000 distinct CDR3 sequences, approximately 32% of which are singletons. The specimen comprised cultured CD8+ T cells from PBMCs, sampled from culture after CMV antigen stimulation. The receptors here all came from a human donor in good health (CMV status not recorded). Some clones in this sample may be carry-over from other donors' samples.

This chain uses TRBV10-3 with TRBJ1-2; maybe TRBD1 (6 bases). The CDR3 has 12 amino acids. The V and J ends lost 6 bases and 7 bases respectively, with 12 bases between them. Looked up from germline, CDR1 is ENHRY and CDR2 is SYGVKD. For the CDR3, the DNA is TGTGCCATCAGAGTGACAGGCTCTGGCTACACCTTC. Residues: CAIRVTGSGYTF.

This clonotype was seen a few times. The chain uses TRBV19 and TRBJ1-2; TRBD1 matches 10 bases. Germline V gives CDR1 LNHDA, CDR2 SQIVND (reference sequence). The CDR3 runs 15 residues. With V trimmed by 5 bases and J by 4 bases, 7 bases remained unmatched. CDR3 residues: CASSPRTGGAYGYTF. CDR3 bases: TGTGCCAGTAGTCCAAGGACAGGGGGGGCCTATGGCTACACCTTC.

This clonotype turned up a few times. V and J are TRBV6-5 and TRBJ2-5; D is unresolved. Germline V lookup: CDR1 MNHEY, CDR2 SVGAGI. Deletions cut 0 bases from V and 2 bases from J, with 10 bases between. This CDR3 comprises 15 residues. The CDR3 sequence: CASSYSPGSQETQYF. CDR3 DNA: TGTGCCAGCAGTTACTCGCCGGGCAGTCAAGAGACCCAGTACTTC.

Remarks on this clonotype: At one end, the junction sequence differs from germline, possibly due to a read error. The CDR3 sequence: CSVVMAGELSYEQYF. CDR3 in DNA: TGCAGCGTTGTAATGGCGGGGGAATTGTCCTACGAGCAGTACTTT. The chain joins TRBV29-1 to TRBJ2-7, with 7 positions matching TRBD2. In germline, CDR1 is SQVTM, CDR2 ANQGSEA. The CDR3 is made up of 15 amino acids.

The J gene is TRBJ2-2, the V gene TRBV7-4; D unresolved. CDR1 and CDR2 (germline): SGHVT, SQSDAQ. V dropped 1 base and J dropped 7 bases, with 7 bases sitting between them. The CDR3 extends over 13 amino acids. The CDR3 is CASSLGSLGELFF. CDR3 nucleotides: TGTGCCAGCAGCTTAGGTTCCCTCGGGGAGCTGTTTTTT. Full variable domain (rest looked up from reference TRBV7-4 and TRBJ2-2): GAGVSQSPRYKVAKRGRDVALRCDSISGHVTLYWYRQTLGQGSEVLTYSQSDAQRDKSGRPSGRFSAERPERSVSTLKIQRTEQGDSAVYLCASSLGSLGELFFGEGSRLTVL.

This clonotype has at least ten counts. This sequence joins TRBV27 and TRBJ2-5; TRBD2 agrees at 7 bases. The CDR3 covers 13 residues. J gave up 3 bases and V 5 bases, and 3 bases lay outside the gene matches. Germline loops: CDR1 MNHEY, CDR2 SMNVEV (reference sequence). CDR3 sequence (DNA): TGTGCCAGCAGTCCGGGGAGGGAAGAGACCCAGTACTTC. This codes for CASSPGREETQYF.

The chain joins TRBV15 to TRBJ2-3; 11 bases agree with TRBD2. CDR3 size: 17 residues. Germline V gene data show CDR1 as LNHNV and CDR2 as YYDKDF (reference sequence). V trimming: 3 bases; J trimming: 0 bases; junction bases outside the gene matches: 5. CDR3 loop: CATSRQGTSGSTDTQYF. CDR3 bases: TGTGCCACCAGCAGGCAAGGGACTAGCGGTAGCACAGATACGCAGTATTTT.

This clonotype was seen at least ten times. This chain uses TRBV7-6 with TRBJ2-3; 8 bases fit TRBD2. The V gene end was trimmed by 5 bases and the J gene end by 1 base; junction bases not matched to a gene: 11. Germline V lookup: CDR1 SGHVS, CDR2 FNYEAQ. This CDR3 has 17 amino acids. The CDR3 is CASSPGLGPVGTDTQYF. In DNA form, the CDR3 reads TGTGCCAGCAGCCCGGGACTAGGGCCGGTCGGCACAGATACGCAGTATTTT.

This clonotype was recorded at least ten times. The V gene is TRBV12-3 or TRBV12-4, the J gene TRBJ1-1; possibly TRBD1 for D (5 bases). The CDR3 covers 13 residues. The V and J ends lost 1 base and 5 bases respectively, with 8 bases between them. CDR3 nucleotides: TGTGCCAGCAGTTTAGATTGGGGGACTGAAGCTTTCTTT. Translated, it gives CASSLDWGTEAFF.

V and J are TRBV10-3 and TRBJ1-2; D is unresolved. This CDR3 contains 11 residues. V dropped 4 bases and J dropped 6 bases, with 6 bases sitting between them. CDR1 is ENHRY, CDR2 SYGVKD, per germline. The CDR3 coding sequence is TGTGCCATCAGTGCTGTTGATGGCTACACCTTC. Amino acids: CAISAVDGYTF.